The following is a TCR beta chain sequence with its context. Its antigen is undetermined. Naive CD8 cells, CD45RO-negative and positively selected for CCR7, excluded terminally differentiated effector memory CD45RA+ cells. Produced via immunoSEQ multiplex PCR; TCRdb's table is partial and in-frame only. Among around 1.9 million clones listed, 93% were seen once. V lost 2 bases to trimming and J lost 5 bases; unmatched junction nucleotides: 6. This CDR3 spans 15 amino acids. Germline loops: CDR1 LGHNA, CDR2 YNFKEQ. These data come from a study of shared clonotypes between healthy human individuals. General study findings and limits: The sampled material consisted only of blood, and tissue repertoires are likely to differ.

The chain is built from TRBV4-2 and TRBJ2-7; 10 bases map to TRBD1. Sequenced material: naive CD8+ T cells from PBMCs. This receptor was identified in a man between 18 and 29 years old in good health. Some clones in this sample may be carry-over from other donors' samples. The CDR3 sequence: CASSQPGQGSHEQYF. The CDR3 DNA reads as TGTGCCAGCAGCCAACCGGGACAGGGGTCCCACGAGCAGTACTTC.